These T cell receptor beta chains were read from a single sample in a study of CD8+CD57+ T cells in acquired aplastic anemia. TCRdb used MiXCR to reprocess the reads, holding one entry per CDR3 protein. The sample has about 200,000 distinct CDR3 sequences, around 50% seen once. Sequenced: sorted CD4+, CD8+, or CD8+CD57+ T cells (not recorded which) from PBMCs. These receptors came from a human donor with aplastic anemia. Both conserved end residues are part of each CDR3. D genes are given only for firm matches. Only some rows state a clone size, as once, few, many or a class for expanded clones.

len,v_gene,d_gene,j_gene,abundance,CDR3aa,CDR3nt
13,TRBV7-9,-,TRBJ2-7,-,CASSLTTSYEQYF,TGTGCCAGCAGCTTAACCACCAGCTACGAGCAGTACTTC
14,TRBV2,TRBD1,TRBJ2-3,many,CASGGQGRTDTQYF,TGTGCCAGCGGCGGACAGGGAAGGACAGATACGCAGTATTTT
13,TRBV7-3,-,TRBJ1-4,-,CASCQGRNEKLFF,TGTGCCAGCTGCCAGGGACGAAATGAAAAACTGTTTTTT
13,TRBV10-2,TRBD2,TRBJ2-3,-,CATRAGEKDTQYF,TGCGCCACCAGGGCGGGGGAAAAGGATACGCAGTATTTT
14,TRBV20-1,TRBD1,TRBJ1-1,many,CSARDGGTAGQAFF,TGCAGTGCTAGAGATGGCGGGACAGCCGGCCAAGCTTTCTTT
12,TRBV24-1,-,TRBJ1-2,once,CATPGAGYGYTF,TGTGCCACCCCAGGGGCGGGCTATGGCTACACCTTC
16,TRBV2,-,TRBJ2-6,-,CASSDSRNAGANVLTF,TGTGCCAGCAGTGATAGTAGGAACGCTGGGGCCAACGTCCTGACTTTC
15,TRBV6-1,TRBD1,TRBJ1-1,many,CASSITGGSNTEAFF,TGTGCCAGCAGTATCACAGGGGGCTCGAACACTGAAGCTTTCTTT
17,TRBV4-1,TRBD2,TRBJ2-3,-,CASSQERGGFFGVTQYF,TGCGCCAGCAGCCAAGAGCGGGGGGGTTTTTTTGGAGTTACGCAGTATTTT
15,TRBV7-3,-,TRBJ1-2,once,CASSLLEGAGYGYTF,TGTGCCAGCAGCTTGCTGGAAGGGGCGGGCTATGGCTACACCTTC
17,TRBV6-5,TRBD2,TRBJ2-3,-,CASSYSPSGASTDTQYF,TGTGCCAGCAGTTACTCGCCTAGCGGGGCCAGCACAGATACGCAGTATTTT
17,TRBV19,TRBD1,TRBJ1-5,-,CASRDRAGTDSNQPQHF,TGTGCCAGTAGGGACAGGGCCGGGACAGATAGCAATCAGCCCCAGCATTTT
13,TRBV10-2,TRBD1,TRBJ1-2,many,CASRRTGNYGYTF,TGCGCCAGCAGGAGGACAGGGAACTATGGCTACACCTTC
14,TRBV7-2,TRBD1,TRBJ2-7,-,CASSQQGSEYEQYF,TGTGCCAGTAGTCAACAGGGGAGTGAGTACGAGCAGTACTTC
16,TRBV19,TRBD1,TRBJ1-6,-,CASSLAGGAYNSPLHF,TGTGCCAGTAGTCTGGCAGGGGGCGCATATAATTCACCCCTCCACTTT
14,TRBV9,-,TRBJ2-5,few,CASSPGHHQETQYF,TGTGCCAGCAGCCCCGGACACCATCAAGAGACCCAGTACTTC
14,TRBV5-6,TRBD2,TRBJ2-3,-,CASSPGGEADTQYF,TGTGCCAGCAGCCCCGGGGGGGAAGCAGATACGCAGTATTTT
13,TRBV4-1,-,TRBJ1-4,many,CASSQERGEKLFF,TGCGCCAGCAGCCAAGAGCGAGGAGAAAAACTGTTTTTT
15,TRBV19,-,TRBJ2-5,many,CASSIARQVGETQYF,TGTGCCAGTAGTATAGCCCGGCAGGTAGGGGAGACCCAGTACTTC
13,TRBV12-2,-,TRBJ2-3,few,CASRLLGGVTQYF,TGTGCAAGTCGTCTGCTGGGCGGGGTTACGCAGTATTTT
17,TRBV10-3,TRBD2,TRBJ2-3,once,CAISESDGGAPTDTQYF,TGTGCCATCAGTGAGTCTGACGGGGGGGCCCCCACAGATACGCAGTATTTT
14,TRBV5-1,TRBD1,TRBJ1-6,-,CASSPGQGGTPLHF,TGCGCCAGCAGCCCTGGACAGGGTGGGACACCCCTCCACTTT
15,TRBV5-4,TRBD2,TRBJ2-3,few,CASSPGRGGADTQYF,TGTGCCAGCAGCCCCGGGCGGGGGGGTGCAGATACGCAGTATTTT
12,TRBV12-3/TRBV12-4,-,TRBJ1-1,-,CASTIGGGEAFF,TGTGCCAGCACGATAGGCGGGGGTGAAGCTTTCTTT
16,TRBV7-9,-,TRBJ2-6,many,CASSLVSGSGANVLTF,TGTGCCAGCAGCTTAGTTTCGGGGTCCGGGGCCAACGTCCTGACTTTC
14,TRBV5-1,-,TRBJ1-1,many,CASSGDTGNTEAFF,TGCGCCAGCAGCGGGGATACGGGGAACACTGAAGCTTTCTTT
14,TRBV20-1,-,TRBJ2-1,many,CSAARISSYNEQFF,TGCAGTGCTGCTAGAATCAGCTCCTACAATGAGCAGTTCTTC
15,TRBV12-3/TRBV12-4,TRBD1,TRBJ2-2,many,CASSLGQGAVGELFF,TGTGCCAGCAGTTTAGGGCAGGGGGCGGTCGGGGAGCTGTTTTTT
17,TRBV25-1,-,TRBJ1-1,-,CASSEYVGGLRDTEAFF,TGTGCCAGCAGTGAATACGTTGGGGGGCTTCGAGACACTGAAGCTTTCTTT
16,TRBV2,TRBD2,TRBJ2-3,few,CAGSGISGGGTDTQYF,TGTGCCGGCAGTGGAATTAGCGGGGGTGGCACAGATACGCAGTATTTT
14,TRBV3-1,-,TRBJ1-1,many,CASSQDGAGTEAFF,TGTGCCAGCAGCCAAGATGGGGCAGGGACTGAAGCTTTCTTT
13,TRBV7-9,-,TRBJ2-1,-,CASSLAPGNEQFF,TGTGCCAGCAGCTTAGCCCCAGGCAATGAGCAGTTCTTC
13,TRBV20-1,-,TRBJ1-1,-,CSARDLMNTEAFF,TGCAGTGCTAGAGATCTCATGAACACTGAAGCTTTCTTT
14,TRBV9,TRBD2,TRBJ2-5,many,CASSPTSGQETQYF,TGTGCCAGCAGTCCTACTAGCGGTCAAGAGACCCAGTACTTC
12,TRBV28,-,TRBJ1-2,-,CASSLRVEGYTF,TGTGCCAGCAGTTTAAGGGTCGAGGGCTACACCTTC
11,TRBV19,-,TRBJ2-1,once,CASSTTHRQFF,TGTGCCAGTAGCACGACCCACAGACAGTTCTTC
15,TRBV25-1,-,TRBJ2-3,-,CASRESAVSTDTQYF,TGTGCCAGCAGGGAATCAGCGGTTAGCACAGATACGCAGTATTTT
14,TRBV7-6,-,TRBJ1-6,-,CASSLLAEDSPLHF,TGTGCCAGCAGCTTATTAGCCGAAGATTCACCCCTCCACTTT
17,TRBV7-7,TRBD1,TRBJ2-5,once,CASSLTPTGIVQETQYF,TGTGCCAGCAGCTTAACCCCGACAGGGATTGTACAAGAGACCCAGTACTTC
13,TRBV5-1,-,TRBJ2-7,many,CASTREGVGEQYF,TGCGCCAGCACCCGAGAGGGCGTGGGAGAGCAGTACTTC
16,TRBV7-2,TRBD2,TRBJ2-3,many,CASSSLAGAFLFTQYF,TGTGCCAGCAGCTCCCTAGCGGGGGCGTTCCTCTTTACGCAGTATTTT
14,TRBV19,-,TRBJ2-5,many,CASSPDQGRETQYF,TGTGCCAGTAGTCCCGACCAAGGAAGGGAGACCCAGTACTTC
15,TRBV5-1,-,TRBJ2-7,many,CASSLGPGGPYEQYF,TGCGCCAGCAGCTTGGGGCCTGGAGGGCCCTACGAGCAGTACTTC
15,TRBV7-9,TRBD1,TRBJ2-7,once,CASSMSGTGHHEQYF,TGTGCCAGCAGCATGTCCGGGACAGGGCATCACGAGCAGTACTTC
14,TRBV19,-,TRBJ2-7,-,CASKDVWSAHEQYF,TGTGCCAGTAAAGACGTTTGGTCCGCCCACGAGCAGTACTTC
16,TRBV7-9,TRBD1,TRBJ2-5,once,CASRRTGTGEWETQYF,TGTGCCAGCAGACGAACCGGGACAGGGGAATGGGAGACCCAGTACTTC
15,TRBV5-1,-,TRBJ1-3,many,CASSLGDTSGNTIYF,TGCGCCAGCAGCTTGGGGGACACTTCTGGAAACACCATATATTTT
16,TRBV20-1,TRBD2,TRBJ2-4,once,CSASEGTSGGMNIQYF,TGCAGTGCTAGTGAGGGGACTAGCGGGGGGATGAACATTCAGTACTTC
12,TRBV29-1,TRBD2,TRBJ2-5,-,CSVGGEGETQYF,TGCAGCGTTGGGGGGGAGGGGGAGACCCAGTACTTC
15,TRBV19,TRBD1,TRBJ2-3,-,CASSINGQATDTQYF,TGTGCCAGTAGTATCAATGGACAGGCCACAGATACGCAGTATTTT
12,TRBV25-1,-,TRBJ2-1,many,CASSEWTNEQFF,TGTGCCAGCAGTGAATGGACCAATGAGCAGTTCTTC
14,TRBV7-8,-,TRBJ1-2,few,CASSLEGSRSGNTF,TGTGCCAGCAGCTTGGAAGGAAGCCGGTCTGGAAACACCTTC
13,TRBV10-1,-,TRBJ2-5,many,CASSGTGLGTQYF,TGCGCCAGCAGTGGTACAGGACTGGGGACCCAGTACTTC
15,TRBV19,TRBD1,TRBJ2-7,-,CASSIEGRGQDEQYF,TGTGCCAGTAGTATAGAAGGCAGGGGGCAAGACGAGCAGTACTTC
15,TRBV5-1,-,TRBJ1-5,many,CASSLEGLGNQPQHF,TGCGCCAGCAGCTTGGAAGGGTTAGGGAATCAGCCCCAGCATTTT